A single sample gave rise to the 3 T cell receptor beta chains below, sequenced in a study of T cells in Graves' hyperthyroidism and ophthalmopathy. From RNA transcripts, TCR beta CDR3 regions were amplified. The HTBI set primed first-round TCR CDR3 RT-PCR. TCRdb redid the calling of the multiplex PCR reads with MiXCR, one entry per CDR3 protein. Among some 500,000 distinct CDR3 sequences listed, around 15% were seen once. Sequenced material: blood. Receptor source: a young woman with Graves' hyperthyroidism.

This clonotype was seen a few times. The gene calls are TRBV20-1 and TRBJ1-1, with D possibly TRBD1 on 6 matching bases. The V end was cut by 1 base, the J end by 6 bases, with 15 bases between. This CDR3 is built from 14 residues. The germline V gene has CDR1 DFQATT and CDR2 SNEGSKA (reference sequence). DNA for the CDR3: TGCAGTGCTAGAGGGGGGGCGTCTATTTCTGAAGCTTTCTTT. The encoded protein is CSARGGASISEAFF.

In regard to this clonotype: A much bigger clone sits one base away, suggesting this may be a read error. The chain has TRBV6-1 and TRBJ2-1; D is perhaps TRBD2 (6 bases). CDR3 size: 17 residues. Germline V gene data show CDR1 as MNHNS and CDR2 as SASEGT. The CDR3 DNA follows: TGTGCCGGCAGTGAACGTCTAGCGAGGACGGGATACAATGAGCAGTTCTTC. Its protein product is CAGSERLARTGYNEQFF.

This clonotype has at least ten counts. The chain has TRBV12-3 or TRBV12-4 and TRBJ1-4; D not certain. The CDR3 covers 15 residues. V dropped 5 bases and J dropped 1 base, with 11 bases sitting between them. The CDR3 nucleotides are TGTGCCAGCAGTCCCGAGACGGGAACTAATGAAAAACTGTTTTTT. Translated: CASSPETGTNEKLFF.